The T cell receptor beta chain described here comes from a study of blood T cell repertoires in COVID-19. Across the study: COVID-19 samples collected from the United States, Italy and Spain covered acute and convalescent phases. Sources were T cells, B-cell-depleted T cells, or PBMCs; the material itself was cDNA or gDNA.

In the study's own analysis: From reference gene primer amplification, estimates of nucleated cell counts were derived. The protocol was immunoSEQ multiplex PCR, while the TCRdb copy is restricted to in-frame clones and leaves out a portion. The D gene and trimming were derived from the DNA, and the V and J assignments and clone size from that table. The sample lists about 200,000 clones, 65% to 90% occurring once. The V and J ends lost 5 bases and 1 base, in that order; junction bases with no gene match: 3. CDR3 length: 14 residues. Germline assignment: CDR1 SGHTA and CDR2 FQGNSA. The TCR originated in a human donor in a cohort sampled during active COVID-19. This chain uses TRBV7-2 with TRBJ1-1; 8 nucleotides line up with TRBD1. The sequencing sample was made of peripheral blood. CDR3 nucleotides: TGTGCCAGCAGCAATGGACAGGGGAACACTGAAGCTTTCTTT. It specifies CASSNGQGNTEAFF.